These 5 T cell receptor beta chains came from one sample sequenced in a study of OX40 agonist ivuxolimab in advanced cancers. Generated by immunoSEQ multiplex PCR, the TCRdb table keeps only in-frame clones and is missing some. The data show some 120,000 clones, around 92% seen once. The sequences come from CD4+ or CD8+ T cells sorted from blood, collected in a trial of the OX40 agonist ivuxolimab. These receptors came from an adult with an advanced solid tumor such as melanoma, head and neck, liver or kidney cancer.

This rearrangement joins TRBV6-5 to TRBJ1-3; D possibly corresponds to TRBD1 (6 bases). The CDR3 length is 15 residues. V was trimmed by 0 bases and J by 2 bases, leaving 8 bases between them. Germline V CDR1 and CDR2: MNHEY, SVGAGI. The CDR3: CASSYSGQTGNTIYF. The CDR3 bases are TGTGCCAGCAGTTACTCTGGACAGACTGGAAACACCATATATTTT.

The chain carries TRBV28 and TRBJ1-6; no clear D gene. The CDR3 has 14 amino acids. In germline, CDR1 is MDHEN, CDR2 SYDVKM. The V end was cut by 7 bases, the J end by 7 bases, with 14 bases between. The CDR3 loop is CASTSTPRNSPLHF. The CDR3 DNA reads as TGTGCCAGCACCTCCACCCCTAGGAATTCACCCCTCCACTTT.

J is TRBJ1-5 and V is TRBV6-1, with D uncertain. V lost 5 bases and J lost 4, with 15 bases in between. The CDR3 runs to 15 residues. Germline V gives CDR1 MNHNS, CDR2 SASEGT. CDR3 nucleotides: TGTGCCAGCAGTCCTCAGGCTTTTGGAAATCAGCCCCAGCATTTT. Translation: CASSPQAFGNQPQHF.

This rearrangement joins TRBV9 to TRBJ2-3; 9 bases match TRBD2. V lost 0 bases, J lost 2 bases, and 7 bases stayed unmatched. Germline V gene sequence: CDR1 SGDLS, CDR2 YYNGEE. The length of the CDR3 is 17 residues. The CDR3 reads CASSVAALAGPTDTQYF. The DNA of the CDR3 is TGTGCCAGCAGCGTAGCGGCCCTAGCGGGACCCACAGATACGCAGTATTTT. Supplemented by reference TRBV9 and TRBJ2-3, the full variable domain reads DSGVTQTPKHLITATGQRVTLRCSPRSGDLSVYWYQQSLDQGLQFLIQYYNGEERAKGNILERFSAQQFPDLHSELNLSSLELGDSALYFCASSVAALAGPTDTQYFGPGTRLTVL.

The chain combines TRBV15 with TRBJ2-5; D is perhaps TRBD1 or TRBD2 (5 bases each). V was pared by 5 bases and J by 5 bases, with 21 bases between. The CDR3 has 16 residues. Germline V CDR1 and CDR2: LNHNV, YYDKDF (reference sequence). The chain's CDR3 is CATSGLRFMDKETQYF. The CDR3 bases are TGTGCCACCAGCGGACTGCGTTTTATGGACAAGGAGACCCAGTACTTC.